The sequence of this TCR beta chain was determined in a study of blood T cell repertoires in COVID-19. Across the study: Sites across the United States, Italy and Spain contributed samples from acute and convalescent COVID-19. T cells, B-cell-depleted T cells, or PBMCs supplied cDNA or gDNA.

Germline-derived CDR1 and CDR2 are MNHEY and SVGAGI. V dropped 2 bases and J dropped 1 base, with 8 bases sitting between them. The CDR3 loop spans 14 amino acids. In the study's own analysis: It was from reference gene primer amplification that nucleated cell counts were estimated. Some clones are missing from TCRdb's copy, which holds only in-frame ones; the method was immunoSEQ multiplex PCR. V, J and clone size were drawn from that table, and D and trimming were deduced from the DNA. This table has over 200,000 clones, about 90% appearing once. Specimen: peripheral blood. The chain combines TRBV6-5 with TRBJ1-1; D call uncertain. This TCR was sampled from a woman in her 30s who had recovered from COVID-19. This chain's CDR3 is CASSYNNENTEAFF. The CDR3 coding sequence is TGTGCCAGCAGTTACAACAACGAGAACACTGAAGCTTTCTTT.